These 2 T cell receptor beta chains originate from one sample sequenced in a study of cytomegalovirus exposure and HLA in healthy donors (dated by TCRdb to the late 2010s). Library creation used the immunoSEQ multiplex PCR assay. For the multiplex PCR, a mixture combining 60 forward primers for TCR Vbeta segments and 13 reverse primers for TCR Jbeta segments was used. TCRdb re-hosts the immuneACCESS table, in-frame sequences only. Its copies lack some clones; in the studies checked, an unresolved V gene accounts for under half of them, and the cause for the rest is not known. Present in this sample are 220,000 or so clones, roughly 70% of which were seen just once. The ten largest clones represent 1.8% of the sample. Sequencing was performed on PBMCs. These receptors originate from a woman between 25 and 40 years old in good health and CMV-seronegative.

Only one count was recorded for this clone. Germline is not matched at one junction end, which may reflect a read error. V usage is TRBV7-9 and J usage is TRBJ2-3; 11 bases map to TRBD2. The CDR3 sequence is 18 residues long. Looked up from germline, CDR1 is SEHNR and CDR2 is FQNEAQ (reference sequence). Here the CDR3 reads CSSSLPPRLAGIADTQYF. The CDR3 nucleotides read TGTTCCAGCAGCTTACCCCCAAGACTAGCGGGAATCGCAGATACGCAGTATTTT.

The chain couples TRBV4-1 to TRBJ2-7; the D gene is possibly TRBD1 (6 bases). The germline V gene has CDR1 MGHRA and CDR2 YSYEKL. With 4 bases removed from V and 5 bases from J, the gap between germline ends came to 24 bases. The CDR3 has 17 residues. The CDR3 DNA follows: TGCGCCAGCAGCCGACAGGCCATGACAGGAAACTTCGACGAGCAGTACTTC. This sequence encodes CASSRQAMTGNFDEQYF.